The 30 T cell receptor beta chains below all came from one sample that was sequenced in a study of cytomegalovirus exposure and HLA in healthy donors. In the PCR, 60 Vbeta and 13 Jbeta primers were used. Some clones are missing from TCRdb's copy, which holds only in-frame ones; the method was immunoSEQ multiplex PCR. This sample has roughly 160,000 clones, with approximately 71% found just once. The sequencing sample was made of PBMCs. These receptors all come from a girl under 18 in good health and CMV-seronegative.

The rearrangement joins TRBV29-1 to TRBJ1-1; D unclear. The germline CDR1 and CDR2 sequences are SQVTM and ANQGSEA. CDR3 size: 11 residues. Trimming took 7 bases from V and 1 from J, leaving 7 bases between them. CDR3 bases: TGCAGCGCTGGCAGGAACACTGAAGCTTTCTTT. The encoded protein is CSAGRNTEAFF.

V is TRBV7-8 and J is TRBJ2-1; TRBD2 aligns across 8 bases. Per the germline V gene, CDR1 is SGHVS and CDR2 is FQNEAQ. The CDR3 spans 16 residues. The V and J ends lost 1 base and 5 bases, in that order; junction bases with no gene match: 7. In DNA form, the CDR3 reads TGTGCCAGCAGCTTAGTTAACGGGGGGGCCCACAATGAGCAGTTCTTC. This sequence encodes CASSLVNGGAHNEQFF.

V and J are TRBV29-1 and TRBJ1-1, with TRBD1 as a possible D gene (5 bases). CDR3 size: 12 residues. Trimming took 4 bases from V and 6 from J, leaving 12 bases between them. CDR1 SQVTM and CDR2 ANQGSEA come from the germline V gene. Here the CDR3 reads CSVGGRGAEAFF. The CDR3 DNA sequence: TGCAGCGTTGGGGGCCGTGGGGCTGAAGCTTTCTTT.

This chain joins TRBV7-2 and TRBJ2-3; D is uncertain. CDR1 is SGHTA, CDR2 FQGNSA, per germline. V was trimmed by 4 bases and J by 6 bases, leaving 8 bases between them. CDR3 length: 12 amino acids. The CDR3 nucleotides read TGTGCCAGCAGCTGGGCCTGGGATACGCAGTATTTT. Encoded protein: CASSWAWDTQYF.

V is TRBV5-1 and J is TRBJ1-1, with 10 bases identical to TRBD1. J lost 0 bases, V lost 5 bases, and 4 bases had no gene match. Per the germline V gene, CDR1 is SGHRS and CDR2 is YFSETQ. The length of the CDR3 is 15 residues. This CDR3 reads CASRGQGSMNTEAFF. CDR3 bases: TGCGCCAGCAGGGGACAGGGGAGTATGAACACTGAAGCTTTCTTT.

The rearrangement uses TRBV27 and TRBJ1-4, with a weak D call TRBD1 (6 bases). The CDR3 loop spans 12 amino acids. The V gene lost 9 bases and the J gene lost 2 bases, with 7 bases spanning the gap. Germline assignment: CDR1 MNHEY and CDR2 SMNVEV (reference sequence). CDR3 in DNA: TGTGCCAGTAGGGGGACTAATGAAAAACTGTTTTTT. Encoded protein: CASRGTNEKLFF.

This clone appeared a few times. The CDR3, as DNA: TGTGCCAGCAGCGTATTCCAGGGGCAGGGGAACACTGAAGCTTTCTTT. Amino acids: CASSVFQGQGNTEAFF. The chain has TRBV9 and TRBJ1-1; D is perhaps TRBD1 (6 bases). This CDR3 comprises 16 residues. V dropped 1 base and J dropped 1 base, with 14 bases sitting between them. Germline CDR1 is SGDLS and CDR2 is YYNGEE. Full variable domain (remainder filled in from reference TRBV9 and TRBJ1-1): DSGVTQTPKHLITATGQRVTLRCSPRSGDLSVYWYQQSLDQGLQFLIQYYNGEERAKGNILERFSAQQFPDLHSELNLSSLELGDSALYFCASSVFQGQGNTEAFFGQGTRLTVV.

The sample holds a few counts of this clone. The DNA for the CDR3 is TGTGCCAGCAGTGAAAGCGGGGGGCCGAGCACAGATACGCAGTATTTT. Amino acids: CASSESGGPSTDTQYF. The J gene is TRBJ2-3, the V gene TRBV2, with TRBD2 identical over 9 bases. V lost 2 bases to trimming and J lost 0 bases; unmatched junction nucleotides: 3. This CDR3 is 16 amino acids long. CDR1 and CDR2 from the germline V gene are SNHLY and FYNNEI.

The gene calls are TRBV27 and TRBJ2-1, with D possibly TRBD2 on 6 matching bases. The CDR3 has 19 residues. The ends were cut back, 5 bases at V and 6 bases at J, with 29 bases in the middle. Per germline, CDR1 MNHEY and CDR2 SMNVEV (reference sequence). In DNA, the CDR3 is TGTGCCAGCAGTCCACTACTCCTACTTAGTAGCGGCGTCCCCAATGAGCAGTTCTTC. Protein product: CASSPLLLLSSGVPNEQFF.

V usage is TRBV9 and J usage is TRBJ2-3, with 9 nucleotides matching TRBD2. Germline trimming cut 4 bases from V and 0 bases from J; bases unmatched to any gene: 9. The CDR3 spans 17 residues. CDR1 and CDR2 from the germline V gene are SGDLS and YYNGEE. The CDR3 protein is CASSKGLAESSTDTQYF. In DNA form, the CDR3 reads TGTGCCAGCAGCAAGGGACTAGCAGAATCTAGCACAGATACGCAGTATTTT.

This clone was seen once. This chain connects TRBV5-1 to TRBJ2-3; D unclear. V shed 0 bases and J shed 1 base, with 6 bases lying between them. The CDR3 loop spans 14 amino acids. Germline loops: CDR1 SGHRS, CDR2 YFSETQ. The CDR3 sequence is CASSLGAGTDTQYF. DNA of the CDR3: TGCGCCAGCAGCTTGGGAGCCGGCACAGATACGCAGTATTTT.

The rearrangement joins TRBV19 to TRBJ1-2; weak D call: TRBD1 (6 bases). Trimming removed 4 bases at V and 3 bases at J, with 18 bases between. This CDR3 has 16 residues. Germline V CDR1 and CDR2: LNHDA, SQIVND (reference sequence). DNA for the CDR3: TGTGCCAGTAGTACCCGGCAGGGGCCCTCCTACTATGGCTACACCTTC. Translation gives CASSTRQGPSYYGYTF.

The V and J genes are TRBV6-4 and TRBJ2-1, with TRBD2 matching over 8 bases. Germline V gives CDR1 MRHNA, CDR2 SNTAGT. Losses at the gene ends were 2 bases for V and 2 bases for J; bases not matched to a gene: 11. CDR3 length equals 18 residues. Here the CDR3 reads CASSDIGSGGRPYNEQFF. CDR3 sequence (DNA): TGTGCCAGCAGTGACATTGGTTCGGGGGGGCGCCCCTACAATGAGCAGTTCTTC.

The chain combines TRBV9 with TRBJ2-1; 9 nucleotides match TRBD1. There are 16 residues in the CDR3. V shed 3 bases and J 5 bases; nucleotides not matched to a gene: 9. CDR1 is SGDLS and CDR2 is YYNGEE in the germline V gene. Here the CDR3 reads CASSGYGTGIHNEQFF. The CDR3 DNA follows: TGTGCCAGCAGCGGATACGGGACAGGGATCCACAATGAGCAGTTCTTC.

The chain's CDR3 is CASSGTGGSYEQYF. The CDR3 DNA sequence: TGTGCCAGCAGCGGGACAGGGGGTTCCTACGAGCAGTACTTC. The chain employs TRBV9 and TRBJ2-7, with 10 bases aligning to TRBD1. V was clipped by 3 bases and J by 1 base; unmatched bases: 1. The CDR3 runs 14 residues. Germline V CDR1 and CDR2: SGDLS, YYNGEE.

The genes are TRBV28 and TRBJ1-5; D unresolved. The ends were cut back, 3 bases at V and 2 bases at J, with 17 bases in the middle. Germline loops: CDR1 MDHEN, CDR2 SYDVKM. This CDR3 region has 17 residues. CDR3 sequence: CASSFIFRSDRNQPQHF. The CDR3 nucleotides read TGTGCCAGCAGTTTTATATTCCGTAGCGACCGCAATCAGCCCCAGCATTTT.

The CDR3 DNA sequence: TGTGCCATCAGTGAAGGTGTAGGGGGTTCCCAAGAGACCCAGTACTTC. Its translation is CAISEGVGGSQETQYF. J is TRBJ2-5 and V is TRBV10-3; tentative D call: TRBD1 (6 bases). The CDR3 totals 16 residues. CDR1 and CDR2 from the germline V gene are ENHRY and SYGVKD. V dropped 3 bases and J dropped 1 base, with 15 bases sitting between them.

V is TRBV5-1 and J is TRBJ1-1; 8 bases are a match to TRBD1. The trim removed 0 bases at V and 3 bases at J, leaving 4 bases unmatched. CDR1 and CDR2 (germline): SGHRS, YFSETQ. The CDR3 totals 15 residues. This CDR3 reads CASSLEPTGDTEAFF. The CDR3 DNA reads as TGCGCCAGCAGCTTGGAACCGACAGGGGACACTGAAGCTTTCTTT.

The chain recombines TRBV2 with TRBJ2-3, with D hard to call. The germline V gene has CDR1 SNHLY and CDR2 FYNNEI. The germline V and J ends were trimmed by 0 bases and 2 bases, with 9 bases remaining between them. This CDR3 is 15 amino acids long. CDR3 loop: CASSEAVTYTDTQYF. CDR3 DNA sequence: TGTGCCAGCAGTGAAGCGGTGACATACACAGATACGCAGTATTTT.

The genes are TRBV5-1 and TRBJ2-3; 9 bases match TRBD2. The CDR3 extends over 15 amino acids. CDR1 and CDR2 (germline): SGHRS, YFSETQ. J gave up 1 base and V 3 bases, and 3 bases lay outside the gene matches. Here the CDR3 DNA reads TGCGCCAGCAGCTCGGGACTAGCACGCACAGATACGCAGTATTTT. Translated: CASSSGLARTDTQYF.

The CDR3 DNA sequence: TGTGCCAGCACGGGGGATACGAACACTGAAGCTTTCTTT. It encodes CASTGDTNTEAFF. The chain is built from TRBV6-1 and TRBJ1-1, with D perhaps matching TRBD1 (5 bases). Germline V gene lookup returns CDR1 MNHNS and CDR2 SASEGT. The CDR3 spans 13 residues. Deletions cut 7 bases from V and 1 base from J, with 10 bases between.

This clone was recorded only once. The rearrangement links TRBV27 to TRBJ2-2, with a possible D match to TRBD2 (6 bases). V was pared by 8 bases and J by 3 bases, with 7 bases between. The CDR3 spans 12 residues. Germline CDR1 and CDR2: MNHEY and SMNVEV (reference sequence). CDR3 nucleotides: TGTGCCAGCTCGGGGGACACCGGGGAGCTGTTTTTT. This codes for CASSGDTGELFF.

The V gene is TRBV5-1, the J gene TRBJ1-5, with D tentatively TRBD1 (6 bases). Trimming removed 4 bases from V and 7 bases from J, with 18 bases in between. The CDR3 is made up of 15 amino acids. Germline values: CDR1 SGHRS, CDR2 YFSETQ. CDR3 nucleotides: TGCGCCAGCAGCGAATGGGGGGGCGCTTCGCAGCCCCAGCATTTT. As protein: CASSEWGGASQPQHF.

V gene TRBV6-1 combines with J gene TRBJ1-2; D gene unclear. Looked up from germline, CDR1 is MNHNS and CDR2 is SASEGT. V was pared by 5 bases and J by 4 bases, with 11 bases between. The CDR3 has 13 residues. CDR3 DNA sequence: TGTGCCAGCAGTAACCCGACTGGCTATGGCTACACCTTC. Translating it yields CASSNPTGYGYTF.

To note about this clone: Additional DNA sequences in this sample encode the identical CDR3. The chain is built from TRBV18 and TRBJ2-7; possibly TRBD1 for D (6 bases). The CDR3 totals 14 residues. CDR1 KGHSH and CDR2 LQKENI come from the germline V gene. V lost 2 bases and J lost 1, with 9 bases in between. CDR3 sequence reads: CASSPGQGSYEQYF. CDR3 nucleotides: TGTGCCAGCTCACCAGGGCAGGGGTCCTACGAGCAGTACTTC. The entire variable domain, with the rest obtained from reference TRBV18 and TRBJ2-7, is as follows: NAGVMQNPRHLVRRRGQEARLRCSPMKGHSHVYWYRQLPEEGLKFMVYLQKENIIDESGMPKERFSAEFPKEGPSILRIQQVVRGDSAAYFCASSPGQGSYEQYFGPGTRLTVT.

V usage is TRBV4-2 and J usage is TRBJ2-1; 8 bases align to TRBD1. V lost 0 bases and J lost 4; bases outside the gene matches: 5. The CDR3 is 16 residues long. Looked up from germline, CDR1 is LGHNA and CDR2 is YNFKEQ. CDR3 loop: CASSQEVGQAYNEQFF. CDR3 nucleotide sequence: TGTGCCAGCAGCCAAGAAGTGGGACAGGCATACAATGAGCAGTTCTTC.

This clone was seen only a few times. J is TRBJ2-1 and V is TRBV6-5; TRBD2 matches 13 bases. Trimming took 5 bases from V and 10 from J; bases not matched to a gene: 8. This CDR3 region has 15 residues. CDR1 is MNHEY, CDR2 SVGAGI, per germline. The CDR3 sequence is CASSTTSGGAREQFF. The DNA for the CDR3 is TGTGCCAGCAGTACCACTAGCGGGGGGGCCAGGGAGCAGTTCTTC.

This chain links TRBV10-1 with TRBJ1-1, with a possible D match to TRBD1 (5 bases). CDR1 is WNHNN, CDR2 SYGVQD, per germline (reference sequence). Trimming took 0 bases from V and 2 from J, leaving 10 bases between them. CDR3 length: 15 residues. CDR3 DNA sequence: TGCGCCAGCAGTGAGTCGACGGGGGGAAACACTGAAGCTTTCTTT. Encoded protein: CASSESTGGNTEAFF.

This chain connects TRBV7-2 to TRBJ1-1; 8 bases match TRBD1. Germline V gene data show CDR1 as SGHTA and CDR2 as FQGNSA. CDR3 length equals 16 residues. The V segment lost 5 bases and the J segment 1 base; nucleotides outside the gene matches: 9. The chain's CDR3 is CASSPTGVRWNTEAFF. The CDR3 bases are TGTGCCAGCAGCCCGACAGGGGTGCGGTGGAACACTGAAGCTTTCTTT.

This clone was counted a few times. This chain connects TRBV18 to TRBJ2-1, with 8 bases lining up with TRBD1. J lost 13 bases, V lost 0 bases, and 11 bases had no gene match. In germline, CDR1 is KGHSH, CDR2 LQKENI. CDR3 length: 15 residues. Here the CDR3 reads CASSPPLSDRGYQFF. CDR3 nucleotides: TGTGCCAGCTCACCACCGCTATCTGACAGGGGCTATCAGTTCTTC.